Shown below are 32 T cell receptor beta chains from a single sample sequenced in a study of cytomegalovirus exposure and HLA in healthy donors. The PCR contained 60 Vbeta and 13 Jbeta primers. The table came from immunoSEQ multiplex PCR; TCRdb's copy has only in-frame clones and leaves some out. The profile shows about 140,000 clones, about three quarters of them singletons. Material for sequencing was PBMCs. Source of these receptors: a male donor in good health and CMV-seropositive.

The gene calls are TRBV7-6 and TRBJ2-7, with 8 bases aligning to TRBD2. With V trimmed by 5 bases and J by 7 bases, 10 bases remained unmatched. CDR3 length: 14 residues. Germline assignment: CDR1 SGHVS and CDR2 FNYEAQ. Here the CDR3 reads CASSPYGGGKEQYF. CDR3 nucleotides: TGTGCCAGCAGCCCTTACGGGGGGGGGAAAGAGCAGTACTTC.

The chain couples TRBV2 to TRBJ2-3; D is undetermined. Germline values: CDR1 SNHLY, CDR2 FYNNEI. The CDR3 covers 14 residues. Trimming removed 0 bases at V and 0 bases at J, with 4 bases between. The CDR3 loop is CASSEAPSTDTQYF. The CDR3 nucleotides are TGTGCCAGCAGTGAAGCCCCTAGCACAGATACGCAGTATTTT.

This rearrangement joins TRBV29-1 to TRBJ2-5; 9 bases are a match to TRBD2. The CDR3 sequence is 15 residues long. Looked up from germline, CDR1 is SQVTM and CDR2 is ANQGSEA. V lost 3 bases to trimming and J lost 4 bases; unmatched junction nucleotides: 9. The CDR3 loop is CSVDLYSGRSETQYF. For the CDR3, the DNA is TGCAGCGTTGATCTTTATAGCGGGAGATCAGAGACCCAGTACTTC.

V gene TRBV9 combines with J gene TRBJ1-4; D is possibly TRBD1 (6 bases). Deletions cut 4 bases from V and 7 bases from J, with 17 bases between. The CDR3 spans 15 residues. Germline V gene sequence: CDR1 SGDLS, CDR2 YYNGEE. The CDR3 DNA sequence: TGTGCCAGCAGCCCAGCGGGGGGCCGGGGTGAAAAACTGTTTTTT. Its translation: CASSPAGGRGEKLFF. The whole variable domain, filled in from reference TRBV9 and TRBJ1-4, reads DSGVTQTPKHLITATGQRVTLRCSPRSGDLSVYWYQQSLDQGLQFLIQYYNGEERAKGNILERFSAQQFPDLHSELNLSSLELGDSALYFCASSPAGGRGEKLFFGSGTQLSVL.

CDR3 DNA sequence: TGCAGCGTTGACAGGGTCTTGGGTGCTGACGGTGAGCAGTTCTTC. This translates into CSVDRVLGADGEQFF. V and J are TRBV29-1 and TRBJ2-1; D is perhaps TRBD1 (5 bases). The CDR3 length is 15 residues. CDR1 and CDR2 from the germline V gene are SQVTM and ANQGSEA. Trimming removed 3 bases from V and 9 bases from J, with 21 bases in between.

The chain is built from TRBV11-2 and TRBJ2-7; the D is unclear. The ends were cut back, 1 base at V and 0 bases at J, with 10 bases in the middle. The CDR3 is 15 amino acids. Germline V gene sequence: CDR1 SGHAT, CDR2 FQNNGV. CDR3 sequence: CASSLVPRSSYEQYF. CDR3 nucleotides: TGTGCCAGCAGCTTAGTCCCAAGGAGCTCCTACGAGCAGTACTTC.

The chain links TRBV11-3 to TRBJ2-1, with TRBD2 matching 9 bases. CDR1 is SGHNT, CDR2 YENEEA, per germline. J gave up 6 bases and V 4 bases, and 10 bases lay outside the gene matches. The CDR3 spans 16 residues. Written as DNA, the CDR3 is TGTGCCAGCAGCTCCCAGGGGAGCGGGGGGACCAATGAGCAGTTCTTC. The encoded protein is CASSSQGSGGTNEQFF.

A few counts support this clone. The chain has TRBV9 and TRBJ1-1; D unresolved. Germline CDR1 is SGDLS and CDR2 is YYNGEE. Trimming stripped 4 bases from V and 0 bases from J, with 13 bases between. The CDR3 covers 15 residues. CDR3 sequence (DNA): TGTGCCAGCAGCCCCCGTTTGGCAGTGAACACTGAAGCTTTCTTT. It codes for CASSPRLAVNTEAFF.

The V gene is TRBV19, the J gene TRBJ1-1, with 9 bases matching TRBD1. This CDR3 region has 14 residues. V shed 3 bases and J 1 base; nucleotides not matched to a gene: 0. Germline V CDR1 and CDR2: LNHDA, SQIVND (reference sequence). CDR3 in amino acids: CASSMGQGNTEAFF. DNA of the CDR3: TGTGCCAGTAGTATGGGACAGGGGAACACTGAAGCTTTCTTT.

Of note for this clone: Mismatch with germline at one junction end may stem from a read error. This chain connects TRBV6-5 to TRBJ1-2; 8 bases line up with TRBD1. The CDR3 is 13 residues long. In germline, CDR1 is MNHEY, CDR2 SVGAGI. The CDR3 spells CAGSYTGGYGYTF. The CDR3 nucleotides read TGTGCCGGCAGTTATACAGGGGGTTATGGCTACACCTTC.

This clone was seen just once. V is TRBV5-1 and J is TRBJ2-1; 12 nucleotides agree with TRBD2. Losses at the gene ends were 4 bases for V and 5 bases for J; bases not matched to a gene: 7. Germline CDR1 SGHRS, CDR2 YFSETQ. This CDR3 has 16 amino acids. The CDR3 bases are TGCGCCAGCAGCGTTCTAGCGGGAGGGCCCCACAATGAGCAGTTCTTC. Translated, it gives CASSVLAGGPHNEQFF.

The chain combines TRBV5-6 with TRBJ2-7; D not resolved. The CDR3 is made up of 15 amino acids. V was trimmed by 0 bases and J by 0 bases, leaving 10 bases between them. Germline V CDR1 and CDR2: SGHDT, YYEEEE. The CDR3 region is CASSLGGPNSYEQYF. CDR3 in DNA: TGTGCCAGCAGCTTGGGCGGCCCGAACTCCTACGAGCAGTACTTC. The variable domain in full, with the rest retrieved from reference TRBV5-6 and TRBJ2-7, is DAGVTQSPTHLIKTRGQQVTLRCSPKSGHDTVSWYQQALGQGPQFIFQYYEEEERQRGNFPDRFSGHQFPNYSSELNVNALLLGDSALYLCASSLGGPNSYEQYFGPGTRLTVT.

This clone appeared a single time. CDR3 coding DNA: TGTGCGGCTCATCCGGGACAGGGTATTTACGAGCAGTACTTC. Translation gives CAAHPGQGIYEQYF. The V gene is TRBV10-3, the J gene TRBJ2-7, with TRBD1 identical over 9 bases. Germline V gene sequence: CDR1 ENHRY, CDR2 SYGVKD. The CDR3 sequence is 14 residues long.

The chain couples TRBV7-9 to TRBJ1-2; D is ambiguous. Trimming left V 6 bases short and J 4 bases short, with 6 bases between. CDR1 SEHNR and CDR2 FQNEAQ come from the germline V gene (reference sequence). This CDR3 has 11 residues. The CDR3 DNA reads TGTGCCAGCAGTTTGAGCTATGGCTACACCTTC. It specifies CASSLSYGYTF.

The gene calls are TRBV4-1 and TRBJ2-2, with TRBD1 as a possible D gene (6 bases). Germline CDR1 and CDR2: MGHRA and YSYEKL. Trimming removed 1 base from V and 4 bases from J, with 10 bases in between. This CDR3 contains 15 residues. The chain's CDR3 is CASSQAGHLTGELFF. Here the CDR3 DNA reads TGCGCCAGCAGCCAAGCGGGACACCTCACCGGGGAGCTGTTTTTT.

This chain connects TRBV7-9 to TRBJ2-1, with TRBD2 identical over 11 bases. The CDR3 loop spans 15 amino acids. Germline CDR1 SEHNR, CDR2 FQNEAQ (reference sequence). J gave up 3 bases and V 3 bases, and 1 base lay outside the gene matches. The CDR3 DNA reads as TGTGCCAGCAGCTTTAGCGGGGGGGTCTACAATGAGCAGTTCTTC. Its translation is CASSFSGGVYNEQFF.

V is TRBV7-3 and J is TRBJ2-1; D possibly corresponds to TRBD2 (5 bases). The CDR3 length is 17 residues. Germline V CDR1 and CDR2: SGHTA, FQGTGA. V lost 1 base and J lost 2, with 15 bases in between. CDR3 loop: CASSLKGQRMTYNEQFF. The CDR3 nucleotides read TGTGCCAGCAGCTTAAAAGGTCAGCGGATGACCTACAATGAGCAGTTCTTC.

The chain employs TRBV5-1 and TRBJ1-2, with no clear D. V lost 4 bases, J lost 5 bases, and 9 bases lay in between. The germline V gene has CDR1 SGHRS and CDR2 YFSETQ. The CDR3 is 12 residues long. CDR3 amino acids: CASSEEGYGYTF. The DNA of the CDR3 is TGCGCCAGCAGCGAAGAGGGATATGGCTACACCTTC.

The chain recombines TRBV5-1 with TRBJ2-7; 8 nucleotides match TRBD1. The CDR3 is made up of 14 amino acids. CDR1 SGHRS and CDR2 YFSETQ come from the germline V gene. V gave up 4 bases and J gave up 3 bases; unmatched junction bases: 6. The CDR3 nucleotides are TGCGCCAGCAGCGTCCGACAGGGGAACTACGAGCAGTACTTC. Translated: CASSVRQGNYEQYF.

This clone was detected only a few times. Other DNA sequences within the sample encode an identical CDR3. The CDR3 protein is CASSQPGQGSYEQYF. CDR3 in DNA: TGCGCCAGCAGCCAACCCGGACAGGGTTCCTACGAGCAGTACTTC. The J gene is TRBJ2-7, the V gene TRBV4-1, with 8 bases aligning to TRBD1. Germline V gene data show CDR1 as MGHRA and CDR2 as YSYEKL. The ends lost 2 bases at V and 1 base at J; junction bases unmatched: 4. The CDR3 runs to 15 residues.

The rearrangement uses TRBV6-6 and TRBJ1-2, with no clear D. This CDR3 has 14 amino acids. CDR1 and CDR2 (germline): MNHNY, SVGAGI (reference sequence). V lost 8 bases and J lost 8, with 21 bases in between. CDR3 in DNA: TGTGCCAGCGGAACAGAGGAGGAGGTTAACGGCTACACCTTC. Amino acid sequence: CASGTEEEVNGYTF.

This clone turned up a few times. This CDR3 is also generated by other DNA sequences in the sample. This sequence joins TRBV6-5 and TRBJ2-7; 7 bases fit TRBD2. V shed 0 bases, J shed 4 bases, and the junction held 3 bases outside the gene matches. Germline V gene lookup returns CDR1 MNHEY and CDR2 SVGAGI. This CDR3 region has 14 residues. The CDR3 coding sequence is TGTGCCAGCAGTTACTCTGGGGAGGGGTACGAGCAGTACTTC. Encoded protein: CASSYSGEGYEQYF.

This clone was recorded once. V usage is TRBV11-2 and J usage is TRBJ1-6; 10 nucleotides line up with TRBD1. CDR1 SGHAT and CDR2 FQNNGV come from the germline V gene. There are 14 residues in the CDR3. The junction had 1 base not matched to a gene; V was cut back by 3 bases and J by 8 bases. CDR3 DNA: TGTGCCAGCAGCTTTGGGACAGGGGATTCACCCCTCCACTTT. Its protein product is CASSFGTGDSPLHF.

This chain connects TRBV30 to TRBJ1-6; D unclear. Germline loops: CDR1 GTSNPN, CDR2 SVGIG (reference sequence). The CDR3 loop spans 15 amino acids. The ends were cut back, 0 bases at V and 7 bases at J, with 13 bases in the middle. The CDR3 sequence is CAWSVQDISNSPLHF. The CDR3, as DNA: TGTGCCTGGAGTGTTCAAGACATTTCGAATTCACCCCTCCACTTT.

The chain employs TRBV19 and TRBJ2-6, with D possibly matching TRBD1 (5 bases). The CDR3 covers 17 residues. CDR1 LNHDA and CDR2 SQIVND come from the germline V gene (reference sequence). The germline V and J ends were trimmed by 3 bases and 0 bases, with 12 bases remaining between them. The CDR3 DNA is TGTGCCAGTAGTATCTTTCAGGGTCTCTCTGGGGCCAACGTCCTGACTTTC. Its protein is CASSIFQGLSGANVLTF.

This chain links TRBV7-8 with TRBJ2-1, with TRBD2 identical over 7 bases. The germline V gene has CDR1 SGHVS and CDR2 FQNEAQ. V gave up 4 bases and J gave up 0 bases; unmatched junction bases: 9. CDR3 length: 17 residues. As DNA, the CDR3 is TGTGCCAGCAGCTGTTTAGCGGGTGCTAGCTCCTACAATGAGCAGTTCTTC. Residues: CASSCLAGASSYNEQFF.

The chain is built from TRBV9 and TRBJ1-1; D possibly corresponds to TRBD1 (5 bases). The CDR3 length is 19 residues. Germline CDR1 and CDR2: SGDLS and YYNGEE. With 2 bases removed from V and 0 bases from J, the gap between germline ends came to 23 bases. For the CDR3, the DNA is TGTGCCAGCAGCGTGGCACCCGAACGGGGGGTAAAATTGAACACTGAAGCTTTCTTT. It specifies CASSVAPERGVKLNTEAFF. The entire variable domain, with the rest obtained from reference TRBV9 and TRBJ1-1, is as follows: DSGVTQTPKHLITATGQRVTLRCSPRSGDLSVYWYQQSLDQGLQFLIQYYNGEERAKGNILERFSAQQFPDLHSELNLSSLELGDSALYFCASSVAPERGVKLNTEAFFGQGTRLTVV.

This sequence joins TRBV7-8 and TRBJ1-1; 8 bases agree with TRBD1. V gave up 7 bases and J gave up 2 bases; unmatched junction bases: 12. Germline V lookup: CDR1 SGHVS, CDR2 FQNEAQ. The CDR3 consists of 16 residues. The CDR3 DNA reads TGTGCCAGCACCGAGACAGGGGTTCAGGAAAACACTGAAGCTTTCTTT. It codes for CASTETGVQENTEAFF.

This sequence joins TRBV5-4 and TRBJ1-2, with 8 bases matching TRBD1. Per the germline V gene, CDR1 is SGHNT and CDR2 is YYREEE (reference sequence). This CDR3 is built from 16 residues. After removal of 4 bases from V and 8 bases from J, the junction contained 16 bases not matched to a gene. CDR3 in amino acids: CASSTWDRLTPRGYTF. CDR3 DNA: TGTGCCAGCAGCACCTGGGACAGGTTGACTCCTAGGGGCTACACCTTC.

The gene calls are TRBV13 and TRBJ1-4; no clear D. The CDR3 is 14 amino acids. Trimming pared 5 bases from V and 6 bases from J, leaving 13 bases between. Looked up from germline, CDR1 is PRHDT and CDR2 is FYEKMQ (reference sequence). The chain's CDR3 is CASSPGSGDEKLFF. CDR3 DNA sequence: TGTGCCAGCAGCCCCGGGAGTGGCGATGAAAAACTGTTTTTT.

The gene calls are TRBV7-8 and TRBJ2-1, with D possibly being TRBD2 (6 bases). The CDR3 spans 16 residues. Germline lookup yields CDR1 SGHVS and CDR2 FQNEAQ. The germline V and J ends were trimmed by 1 base and 5 bases, with 15 bases remaining between them. The DNA for the CDR3 is TGTGCCAGCAGCTTAGTTCGGGGGACGCGAAACAATGAGCAGTTCTTC. It specifies CASSLVRGTRNNEQFF.

This chain connects TRBV4-1 to TRBJ2-1; 12 bases are a match to TRBD2. This CDR3 contains 16 residues. The germline CDR1 and CDR2 sequences are MGHRA and YSYEKL. V shed 2 bases and J 4 bases; nucleotides not matched to a gene: 3. The chain's CDR3 is CASSQHGLAGYNEQFF. The DNA for the CDR3 is TGCGCCAGCAGCCAACACGGACTAGCGGGATACAATGAGCAGTTCTTC.